The 20 T cell receptor beta chains reported below all come from one sample, sequenced in a study of blood T cell repertoires in COVID-19. Data came from immunoSEQ multiplex PCR; TCRdb stores just in-frame clones and leaves some out. The top ten clones hold around 10% of a sample with 300,000 to 350,000 clones, roughly 87% of them seen once. Sequencing was performed on PBMCs or T cells enriched from blood (not recorded which). All receptors come from a woman under 30 who had recovered from COVID-19.

This clone was seen once. The chain combines TRBV2 with TRBJ1-4; perhaps TRBD1 as D (5 bases). The V end was cut by 8 bases, the J end by 7 bases, with 17 bases between. This CDR3 region has 14 residues. From germline, CDR1 is SNHLY and CDR2 FYNNEI. CDR3 DNA: TGTGCCAGCGGGGGGGTCTCTAGAGGTGAAAAACTGTTTTTT. It encodes CASGGVSRGEKLFF.

The gene calls are TRBV5-4 and TRBJ2-7, with TRBD2 identical over 7 bases. The CDR3 covers 14 residues. The J segment lost 4 bases and the V segment lost 4 bases, leaving 8 bases of the junction unmatched. From germline, CDR1 is SGHNT and CDR2 YYREEE (reference sequence). CDR3 region: CASSRDYGFYEQYF. CDR3 in DNA: TGTGCCAGCAGCCGGGACTATGGATTTTACGAGCAGTACTTC.

The chain combines TRBV28 with TRBJ1-3; 8 bases line up with TRBD1. The CDR3 runs 18 residues. The V gene end was trimmed by 5 bases and the J gene end by 0 bases; junction bases not matched to a gene: 12. The V gene's germline CDR1 is MDHEN and CDR2 SYDVKM. The CDR3 protein is CASSTQTGAVDSGNTIYF. In nucleotides, the CDR3 is TGTGCCAGCAGTACGCAGACAGGGGCCGTAGACTCTGGAAACACCATATATTTT. The variable domain in full, completed from reference TRBV28 and TRBJ1-3, reads DVKVTQSSRYLVKRTGEKVFLECVQDMDHENMFWYRQDPGLGLRLIYFSYDVKMKEKGDIPEGYSVSREKKERFSLILESASTNQTSMYLCASSTQTGAVDSGNTIYFGEGSWLTVV.

V is TRBV19 and J is TRBJ1-3; D might be TRBD1 (6 bases). The V gene lost 6 bases and the J gene lost 0 bases, with 9 bases spanning the gap. The CDR3 length is 14 residues. The germline V gene encodes CDR1 LNHDA and CDR2 SQIVND (reference sequence). The CDR3 DNA sequence: TGTGCCAGTAGGGGGGGGGCCTCTGGAAACACCATATATTTT. Translating gives CASRGGASGNTIYF.

The V and J genes are TRBV11-2 and TRBJ2-7; D ambiguous. Trimming cost V 0 bases and J 7 bases, with 7 bases left between them. Germline CDR1 is SGHAT and CDR2 is FQNNGV. The CDR3 runs to 12 residues. The CDR3 here is CASSLDRGEQYF. The CDR3 DNA follows: TGTGCCAGCAGCTTAGATCGAGGAGAGCAGTACTTC.

This sequence joins TRBV9 and TRBJ1-1; D might be TRBD1 (6 bases). This CDR3 comprises 16 residues. CDR1 and CDR2 (germline): SGDLS, YYNGEE. V shed 3 bases and J shed 1 base, with 16 bases lying between them. The CDR3 protein is CASSALTGTTNTEAFF. The CDR3 bases are TGTGCCAGCAGCGCCTTGACCGGGACAACGAACACTGAAGCTTTCTTT.

The V and J genes are TRBV7-9 and TRBJ2-3; D unclear. The CDR3 runs to 14 residues. V was shortened by 2 bases and J by 0 bases, with 6 bases between the two germline ends. Germline assignment: CDR1 SEHNR and CDR2 FQNEAQ (reference sequence). CDR3 DNA sequence: TGTGCCAGCAGCTTATCTGTGAGCACAGATACGCAGTATTTT. Protein: CASSLSVSTDTQYF.

V and J are TRBV6-6 and TRBJ1-4; D gene unclear. Trimming cost V 2 bases and J 0 bases, with 7 bases left between them. The CDR3 spans 15 residues. The germline V gene encodes CDR1 MNHNY and CDR2 SVGAGI (reference sequence). This CDR3 is CASSYRRATNEKLFF. DNA for the CDR3: TGTGCCAGCAGTTACAGGAGAGCAACTAATGAAAAACTGTTTTTT.

This CDR3 reads CASSPGQGTSGANVLTF. Here the CDR3 DNA reads TGTGCCAGCTCACCCGGCCAGGGGACCTCTGGGGCCAACGTCCTGACTTTC. The genes are TRBV18 and TRBJ2-6; D possibly corresponds to TRBD1 (6 bases). Germline CDR1 is KGHSH and CDR2 is LQKENI. V lost 3 bases to trimming and J lost 0 bases, with 12 bases between them. The CDR3 has 17 amino acids.

V is TRBV5-1 and J is TRBJ2-7, with D possibly TRBD2 on 6 matching bases. V lost 0 bases and J lost 9, with 22 bases in between. The CDR3 runs 16 residues. Germline V gives CDR1 SGHRS, CDR2 YFSETQ. The CDR3 DNA reads as TGCGCCAGCAGCTTGGAACCGGGACTTTCAACAAAGGCGCAGTACTTC. This encodes CASSLEPGLSTKAQYF.

The chain uses TRBV11-3 and TRBJ2-1; a possible D gene is TRBD2 (6 bases). This CDR3 region has 13 residues. Trimming cost V 1 base and J 12 bases, with 13 bases left between them. In germline, CDR1 is SGHNT, CDR2 YENEEA. CDR3: CASSLGVRGVQFF. The CDR3 coding sequence is TGTGCCAGCAGCTTAGGGGTCCGCGGGGTGCAGTTCTTC.

The chain joins TRBV3-1 (or the pseudogene TRBV3-2) to TRBJ1-2, with D possibly matching TRBD1 (6 bases). The V end lost 5 bases, the J end lost 1 base, and 17 bases lay between the germline ends. The CDR3 length is 16 residues. CDR1 is LGHDT, CDR2 YNNKEL, per germline (reference sequence). DNA of the CDR3: TGTGCCAGCAGCGAAGGAATCGGACAGCTTAACTATGGCTACACCTTC. It codes for CASSEGIGQLNYGYTF.

CDR3 amino acids: CASSPDRNQPQHF. In DNA, the CDR3 is TGTGCCAGCAGCCCTGACAGAAATCAGCCCCAGCATTTT. The chain combines TRBV11-1 with TRBJ1-5; D may be TRBD1 (5 bases). The CDR3 covers 13 residues. CDR1 is SGHAT, CDR2 FQDESV, per germline (reference sequence). Trimming removed 5 bases at V and 4 bases at J, with 9 bases between.

The J gene is TRBJ1-1, the V gene TRBV28, with a weak D call TRBD1 (6 bases). The germline V gene encodes CDR1 MDHEN and CDR2 SYDVKM. The V and J ends lost 5 bases and 7 bases respectively, with 17 bases between them. The CDR3 extends over 14 amino acids. This CDR3 reads CASSPSGTLFEAFF. CDR3 in DNA: TGTGCCAGCAGTCCTTCCGGGACATTATTTGAAGCTTTCTTT.

The chain employs TRBV4-1 and TRBJ1-1, with D unclear. The CDR3 is 13 residues long. Trimming removed 4 bases at V and 5 bases at J, with 11 bases between. Germline loops: CDR1 MGHRA, CDR2 YSYEKL. CDR3 sequence (DNA): TGCGCCAGCAGCCCTACCCTTTTGACTGAAGCTTTCTTT. Encoded protein: CASSPTLLTEAFF.

This clone was picked up one time. The rearrangement links TRBV4-3 to TRBJ2-3; D possibly corresponds to TRBD2 (5 bases). This CDR3 region has 15 residues. Germline V gene data show CDR1 as LGHNA and CDR2 as YSLEER. V lost 4 bases and J lost 11, with 22 bases in between. In DNA form, the CDR3 reads TGCGCCAGCAGCCCCTCGGCGGGCTCCGCCCGCGTGCAGTATTTT. This sequence encodes CASSPSAGSARVQYF.

This chain uses TRBV29-1 with TRBJ1-1; the match to TRBD1 covers 12 bases. There are 14 residues in the CDR3. J was trimmed by 5 bases and V by 7 bases; bases with no gene match: 8. CDR1 SQVTM and CDR2 ANQGSEA come from the germline V gene. The CDR3 coding sequence is TGCAGCGCCGCGGGACAGGGGGCAGAAACTGAAGCTTTCTTT. Amino acids: CSAAGQGAETEAFF.

This clone has a single count. The CDR3 sequence: CASSAQREGRGNEQFF. Written as DNA, the CDR3 is TGTGCCAGCAGCGCTCAGCGGGAGGGCCGGGGCAATGAGCAGTTCTTC. This chain joins TRBV7-3 and TRBJ2-1, with 10 bases identical to TRBD2. V gave up 5 bases and J gave up 6 bases; unmatched junction bases: 10. CDR1 and CDR2 from the germline V gene are SGHTA and FQGTGA. There are 16 residues in the CDR3.

The rearrangement links TRBV9 to TRBJ1-2; 8 bases line up with TRBD1. Germline-derived CDR1 and CDR2 are SGDLS and YYNGEE. Germline trimming cut 3 bases from V and 5 bases from J; bases unmatched to any gene: 12. The CDR3 spans 16 residues. CDR3 sequence (DNA): TGTGCCAGCAGCGACGATAGACAGGGGAGCCCTTATGGCTACACCTTC. Translation: CASSDDRQGSPYGYTF. The variable domain in full, completed from reference TRBV9 and TRBJ1-2, reads DSGVTQTPKHLITATGQRVTLRCSPRSGDLSVYWYQQSLDQGLQFLIQYYNGEERAKGNILERFSAQQFPDLHSELNLSSLELGDSALYFCASSDDRQGSPYGYTFGSGTRLTVV.

The V call is TRBV7-2, the J call TRBJ1-5; D not resolved. The CDR3 consists of 13 residues. Germline V lookup: CDR1 SGHTA, CDR2 FQGNSA. V lost 5 bases and J 8 bases, leaving 13 bases between the germline ends. In DNA, the CDR3 is TGTGCCAGCAGCCGGGGTCGAGAGGAGCCCCAGCATTTT. Encoded protein: CASSRGREEPQHF. The full variable domain, rest sourced from reference TRBV7-2 and TRBJ1-5, is GAGVSQSPSNKVTEKGKDVELRCDPISGHTALYWYRQSLGQGLEFLIYFQGNSAPDKSGLPSDRFSAERTGGSVSTLTIQRTQQEDSAVYLCASSRGREEPQHFGDGTRLSIL.